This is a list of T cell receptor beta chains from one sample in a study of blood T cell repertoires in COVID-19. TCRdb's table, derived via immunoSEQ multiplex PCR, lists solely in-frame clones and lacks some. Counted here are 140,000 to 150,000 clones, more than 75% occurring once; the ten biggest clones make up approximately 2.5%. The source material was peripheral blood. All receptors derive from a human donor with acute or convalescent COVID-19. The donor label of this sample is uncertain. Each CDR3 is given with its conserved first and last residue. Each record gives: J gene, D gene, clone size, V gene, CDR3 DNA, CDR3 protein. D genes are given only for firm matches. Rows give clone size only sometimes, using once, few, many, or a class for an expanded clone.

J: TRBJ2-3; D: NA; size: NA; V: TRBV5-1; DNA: TGCGCCAGCAGCTCCTTAGCGTTTACAGATACGCAGTATTTT; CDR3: CASSSLAFTDTQYF
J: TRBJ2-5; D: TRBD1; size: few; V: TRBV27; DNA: TGTGCCAGCAGTTTATATCCCCCCCGGACAGGACAAGAGACCCAGTACTTC; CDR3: CASSLYPPRTGQETQYF
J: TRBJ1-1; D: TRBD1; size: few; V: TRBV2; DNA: TGTGCCAGCGGCCGGGACAGGGGCACTGAAGCTTTCTTT; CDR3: CASGRDRGTEAFF
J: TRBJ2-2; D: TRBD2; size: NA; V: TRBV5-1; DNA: TGCGCCAGCAGCTCCCTAGCGGGCTCGGGCACCGGGGAGCTGTTTTTT; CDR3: CASSSLAGSGTGELFF
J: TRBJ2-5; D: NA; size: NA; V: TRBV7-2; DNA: TGTGCCAGCAGCCTTCGTAGGTCGGGAGAGACCCAGTACTTC; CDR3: CASSLRRSGETQYF
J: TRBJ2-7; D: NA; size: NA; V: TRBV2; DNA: TGTGCCAGCAGTCTTGGCCGGACATACTCCTACGAGCAGTACTTC; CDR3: CASSLGRTYSYEQYF
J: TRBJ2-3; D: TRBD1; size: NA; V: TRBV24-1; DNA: TGTGCCACCAGTGATTGGCGGGACAGGGGGTCAGATACGCAGTATTTT; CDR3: CATSDWRDRGSDTQYF
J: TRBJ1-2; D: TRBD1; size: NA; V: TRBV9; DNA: TGTGCCAGCAGCGTGTACAGGGGGGTCAACTATGGCTACACCTTC; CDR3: CASSVYRGVNYGYTF
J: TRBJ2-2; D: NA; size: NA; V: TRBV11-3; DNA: TGTGCCAGCAGCTTAGGCGGCTCCACCGGGGAGCTGTTTTTT; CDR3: CASSLGGSTGELFF
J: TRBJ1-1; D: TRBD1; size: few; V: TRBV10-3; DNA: TGTGCCATCAAGCTCCAGGGGGACACTGAAGCTTTCTTT; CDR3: CAIKLQGDTEAFF
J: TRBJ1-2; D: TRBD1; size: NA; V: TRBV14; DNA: TGTGCCAGCAGCCAAGACACAGGGGGCACTGGCTACACCTTC; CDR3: CASSQDTGGTGYTF
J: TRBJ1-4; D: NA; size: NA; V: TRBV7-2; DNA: TGTGCCAGCAGCGCCCCCCCACTTCGAGAAAAACTGTTTTTT; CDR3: CASSAPPLREKLFF
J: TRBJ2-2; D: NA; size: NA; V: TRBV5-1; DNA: TGCGCCAGCAGCTTGGCCGCCGGGAGTATGAACACCGGGGAGCTGTTTTTT; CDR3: CASSLAAGSMNTGELFF
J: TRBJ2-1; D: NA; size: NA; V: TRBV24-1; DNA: TGTGCCACCAGTTCGAGGGTTGAGCAGTTCTTC; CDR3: CATSSRVEQFF
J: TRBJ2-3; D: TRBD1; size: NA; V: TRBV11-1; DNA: TGTGCCAGCAGCCGTCGGACAGGGGACACAGATACGCAGTATTTT; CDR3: CASSRRTGDTDTQYF
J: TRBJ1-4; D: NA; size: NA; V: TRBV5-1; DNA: TGCGCCAGCAGCATGAGCCCTCCAACTAATGAAAAACTGTTTTTT; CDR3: CASSMSPPTNEKLFF
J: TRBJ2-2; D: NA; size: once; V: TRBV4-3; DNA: TGCGCCAGCAGCCAGTCTTACCGTGGACTAGGGGAGCTGTTTTTT; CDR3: CASSQSYRGLGELFF
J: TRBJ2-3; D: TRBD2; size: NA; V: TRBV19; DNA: TGTGCCAGTAGCCCACTGGCGGGAGGGCCGAGAGATACGCAGTATTTT; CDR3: CASSPLAGGPRDTQYF
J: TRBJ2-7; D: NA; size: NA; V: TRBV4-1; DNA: TGCGCCAGCAGCCAAGATCACGGTAGCAAGCAGTACTTC; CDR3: CASSQDHGSKQYF
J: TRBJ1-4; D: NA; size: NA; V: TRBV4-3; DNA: TGCGCCAGCAGCCAAGGGGTAGCCAGGGTTAATGAAAAACTGTTTTTT; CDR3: CASSQGVARVNEKLFF
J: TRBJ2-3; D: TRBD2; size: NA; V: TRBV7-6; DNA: TGTGCCAGCAGCTTAGCGGAGGTTAGCGGGGGGGCAGGTACGCAGTATTTT; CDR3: CASSLAEVSGGAGTQYF
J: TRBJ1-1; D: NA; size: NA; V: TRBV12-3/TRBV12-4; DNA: TGTGCCAGCAGGTCGACAGCAAACACTGAAGCTTTCTTT; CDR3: CASRSTANTEAFF
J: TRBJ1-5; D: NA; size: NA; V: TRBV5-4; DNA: TGTGCCAGCAGCTTCACGGCATCCCCCGGGGAGCCCCAGCATTTT; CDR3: CASSFTASPGEPQHF
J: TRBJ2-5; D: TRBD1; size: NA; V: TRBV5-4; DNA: TGTGCCAGCAGCTTGGTAGGACAGGGAGAGACCCAGTACTTC; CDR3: CASSLVGQGETQYF
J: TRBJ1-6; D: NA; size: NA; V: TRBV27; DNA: TGTGCCAGCAGTTACGGAGGCAGGTCCTATAATTCACCCCTCCACTTT; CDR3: CASSYGGRSYNSPLHF
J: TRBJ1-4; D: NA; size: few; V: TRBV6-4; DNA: TGTGCCAGCAGTGAATCGGTGGGCAGGAATGAAAAACTGTTTTTT; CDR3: CASSESVGRNEKLFF
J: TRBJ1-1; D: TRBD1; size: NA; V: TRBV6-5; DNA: TGTGCCAGCAGACCCGGGACAGGGAACACTGAAGCTTTCTTT; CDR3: CASRPGTGNTEAFF
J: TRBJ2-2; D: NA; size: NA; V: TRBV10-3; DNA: TGTGCCATCAGTGGCGGGGGCGATAACACCGGGGAGCTGTTTTTT; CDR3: CAISGGGDNTGELFF
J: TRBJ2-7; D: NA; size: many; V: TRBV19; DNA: TGTGCCAGTTCCTCGCATCGGGGGATTTGGTACGAGCAGTACTTC; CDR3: CASSSHRGIWYEQYF
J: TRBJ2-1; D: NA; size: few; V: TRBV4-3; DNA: TGCGCCAGCAGCCAAGATTACAGTCCCTACAATGAGCAGTTCTTC; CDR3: CASSQDYSPYNEQFF
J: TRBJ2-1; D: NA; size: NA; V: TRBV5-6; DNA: TGTGCCAGCAGCTTGAGAAATAGCATCTACAATGAGCAGTTCTTC; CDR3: CASSLRNSIYNEQFF
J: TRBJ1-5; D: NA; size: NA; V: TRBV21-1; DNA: TGTGCCAGTGGGGGGGACGGGACAGGGGTTCCCAATCAGCCCCAGCATTTT; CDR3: CASGGDGTGVPNQPQHF
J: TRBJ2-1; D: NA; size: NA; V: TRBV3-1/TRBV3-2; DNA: TGTGCCAGCAGCCAAGCAGTTGAGCAGTTCTTC; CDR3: CASSQAVEQFF
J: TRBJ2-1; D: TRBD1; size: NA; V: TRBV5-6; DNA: TGTGCCAGCAGCTTGCTCCACAGGGGGCGCTTGGATGAGCAGTTCTTC; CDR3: CASSLLHRGRLDEQFF
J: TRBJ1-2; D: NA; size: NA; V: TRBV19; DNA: TGTGCCAGTAGTGTTCAGGGTGGAGACTATGGCTACACCTTC; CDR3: CASSVQGGDYGYTF
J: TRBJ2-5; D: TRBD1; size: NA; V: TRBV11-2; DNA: TGTGCCAGCCTTAAGACAGGGGGCGGAGAGACCCAGTACTTC; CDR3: CASLKTGGGETQYF
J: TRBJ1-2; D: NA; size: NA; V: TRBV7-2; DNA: TGTGCCAGCAGCCCATTTGGGGCAGGGGACTATGGCTACACCTTC; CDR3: CASSPFGAGDYGYTF
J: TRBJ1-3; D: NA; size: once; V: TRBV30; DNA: TGTGCCTGGAGTGTATACTCTGGAAACACCATATATTTT; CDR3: CAWSVYSGNTIYF
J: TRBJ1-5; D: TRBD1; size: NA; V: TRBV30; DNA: TGTGCCTGGAGTACGGACAGGGGCCAGCCCCAGCATTTT; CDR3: CAWSTDRGQPQHF
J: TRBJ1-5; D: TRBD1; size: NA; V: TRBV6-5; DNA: TGTGCCAGCAGCGGTGACAGGGGCCAGGAGCCCCAGCATTTT; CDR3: CASSGDRGQEPQHF
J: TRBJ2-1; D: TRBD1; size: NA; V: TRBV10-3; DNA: TGTGCCATCAGTCTTGGACAGGCCTACAATGAGCAGTTCTTC; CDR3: CAISLGQAYNEQFF
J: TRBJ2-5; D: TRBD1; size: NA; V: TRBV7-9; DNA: TGTGCCAGCAGCCCGGGACAGGGGGCGACAGGGTCCCAGTACTTC; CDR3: CASSPGQGATGSQYF
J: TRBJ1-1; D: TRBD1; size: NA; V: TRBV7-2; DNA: TGTGCCAGCAGCTTCAATACAGGGGGTACTGAAGCTTTCTTT; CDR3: CASSFNTGGTEAFF
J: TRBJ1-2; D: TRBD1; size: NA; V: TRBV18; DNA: TGTGCCAGCTCACCGGACAGGGTGAATGGCTACACCTTC; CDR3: CASSPDRVNGYTF
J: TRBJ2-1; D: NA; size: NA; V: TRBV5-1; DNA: TGCGCCAGCGGAGACTCGGTCGTACGCAATGAGCAGTTCTTC; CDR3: CASGDSVVRNEQFF
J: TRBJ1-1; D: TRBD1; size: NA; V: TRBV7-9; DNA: TGTGCCAGCAGCTTGGGGCCAGACAGGGGAGGGGGCACTGAAGCTTTCTTT; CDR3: CASSLGPDRGGGTEAFF
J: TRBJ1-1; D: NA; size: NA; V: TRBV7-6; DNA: TGTGCCAGCAGCTTAGCGGGAGGGGGGGAACCTGAAGCTTTCTTT; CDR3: CASSLAGGGEPEAFF
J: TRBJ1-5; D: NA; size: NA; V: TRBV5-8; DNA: TGTGCCAGCAGCACTTACAGGGAATTGAGCAATCAGCCCCAGCATTTT; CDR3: CASSTYRELSNQPQHF
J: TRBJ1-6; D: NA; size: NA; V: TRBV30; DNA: TGTGCCTGGAGGGGGGTTGGGACTCAACCCCTCCACTTT; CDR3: CAWRGVGTQPLHF
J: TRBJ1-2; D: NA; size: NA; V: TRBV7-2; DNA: TGTGCCAGCAGCTTATCCGCGACCGGGACAAGCTATGGCTACACCTTC; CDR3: CASSLSATGTSYGYTF
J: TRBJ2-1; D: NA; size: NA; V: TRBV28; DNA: TGTGCCAGCATGGGAGTTGTCAATGAGCAGTTCTTC; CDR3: CASMGVVNEQFF
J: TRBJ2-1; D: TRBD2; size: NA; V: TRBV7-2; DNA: TGTGCCAGCAGCCAAAGACTAGCGGGAGCAAATGAGCAGTTCTTC; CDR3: CASSQRLAGANEQFF
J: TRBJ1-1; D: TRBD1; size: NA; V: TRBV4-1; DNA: TGCGCCAGCAGCCAAGATGAGGGGGCGTACACTGAAGCTTTCTTT; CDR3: CASSQDEGAYTEAFF
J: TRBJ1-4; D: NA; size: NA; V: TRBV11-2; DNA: TGTGCCAGCAGCTTAGGGCGGGGAGGATTTAATGAAAAACTGTTTTTT; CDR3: CASSLGRGGFNEKLFF
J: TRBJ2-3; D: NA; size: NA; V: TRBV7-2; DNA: TGTGCCAGCAGCTTAGCCGAGGGGAGGCCAGATACGCAGTATTTT; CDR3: CASSLAEGRPDTQYF
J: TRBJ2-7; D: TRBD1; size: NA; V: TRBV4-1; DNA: TGCGCCAGCAGCCAAAGTTCCGGGACAGGGGTCCTAAGATCACGCTACGAGCAGTACTTC; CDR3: CASSQSSGTGVLRSRYEQYF
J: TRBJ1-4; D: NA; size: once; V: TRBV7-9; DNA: TGTGCCAGCAGCTTAGACGGCAGGGGCAATAATGAAAAACTGTTTTTT; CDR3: CASSLDGRGNNEKLFF